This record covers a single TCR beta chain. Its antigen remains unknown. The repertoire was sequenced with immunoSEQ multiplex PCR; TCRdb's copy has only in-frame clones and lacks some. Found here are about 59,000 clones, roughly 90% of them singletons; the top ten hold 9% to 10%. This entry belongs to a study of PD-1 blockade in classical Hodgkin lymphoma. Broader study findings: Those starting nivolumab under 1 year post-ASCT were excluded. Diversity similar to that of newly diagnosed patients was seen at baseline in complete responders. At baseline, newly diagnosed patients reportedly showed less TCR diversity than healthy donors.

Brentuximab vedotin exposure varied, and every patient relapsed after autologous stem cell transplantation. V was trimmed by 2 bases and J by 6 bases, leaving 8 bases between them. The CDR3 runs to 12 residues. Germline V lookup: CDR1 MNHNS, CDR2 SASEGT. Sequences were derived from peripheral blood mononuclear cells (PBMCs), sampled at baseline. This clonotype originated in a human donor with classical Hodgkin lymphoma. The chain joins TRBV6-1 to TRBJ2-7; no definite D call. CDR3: CASSEMFSEQYF. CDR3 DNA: TGTGCCAGCAGTGAAATGTTTAGCGAGCAGTACTTC.